Shown below are 26 T cell receptor beta chains from a single sample sequenced in a study of T-cell reconstitution after alpha-beta-depleted transplantation in children. Molecular barcoding with unique molecular identifiers was used for the TCRbeta library. Each CDR3 protein gets one entry after TCRdb re-called the PCR reads with MiXCR. This sample has some 340,000 distinct CDR3 sequences, with 10% found just once. The specimen was PBMCs from the stem cell graft donor, collected from the stem cell graft. Receptor source: a human donor who donated a stem cell graft to a child with acute lymphoblastic leukemia.

This clonotype was detected many times. The V call is TRBV7-2, the J call TRBJ2-7; 9 bases agree with TRBD1. V was clipped by 2 bases and J by 5 bases; unmatched bases: 10. The CDR3 spans 16 residues. In germline, CDR1 is SGHTA, CDR2 FQGNSA. CDR3 in amino acids: CASSLIPGQGRDEQYF. The CDR3 nucleotides are TGTGCCAGCAGCTTAATTCCGGGACAGGGTCGCGACGAGCAGTACTTC.

V gene TRBV4-3 combines with J gene TRBJ2-7, with 10 bases fitting TRBD2. The CDR3 has 15 residues. The J segment lost 4 bases and the V segment lost 1 base, leaving 4 bases of the junction unmatched. The germline V gene has CDR1 LGHNA and CDR2 YSLEER. The CDR3 loop reads CASSQGRTSGYEQYF. The CDR3 DNA sequence: TGCGCCAGCAGCCAAGGCCGGACTAGCGGTTACGAGCAGTACTTC.

This clonotype has just a few counts. This chain joins TRBV7-2 and TRBJ1-2; 12 bases match TRBD1. The junction had 5 bases not matched to a gene; V was cut back by 0 bases and J by 6 bases. The germline V gene has CDR1 SGHTA and CDR2 FQGNSA. There are 16 residues in the CDR3. The CDR3 sequence is CASSLARDRGRDGYTF. Here the CDR3 DNA reads TGTGCCAGCAGCTTAGCCCGGGACAGGGGGCGTGATGGCTACACCTTC.

This clonotype was detected a few times. V gene TRBV5-8 combines with J gene TRBJ2-5; 8 nucleotides agree with TRBD2. The germline CDR1 and CDR2 sequences are SGHTS and YDEGEE. The CDR3 covers 17 residues. The V and J ends lost 2 bases and 3 bases, in that order; junction bases with no gene match: 12. CDR3 loop: CASSFLSGLVPKETQYF. The CDR3 DNA reads as TGTGCCAGCAGCTTCTTGTCGGGACTAGTCCCAAAAGAGACCCAGTACTTC.

This clonotype appeared many times. The genes are TRBV28 and TRBJ2-1; D unclear. Trimming removed 5 bases from V and 10 bases from J, with 6 bases in between. The CDR3 sequence is 10 residues long. Germline CDR1 and CDR2: MDHEN and SYDVKM. CDR3 amino acids: CASSAREQFF. In DNA form, the CDR3 reads TGTGCCAGCAGTGCAAGAGAGCAGTTCTTC.

This clonotype was picked up a small number of times. The chain carries TRBV28 and TRBJ2-5; unclear D gene. The CDR3 is 17 residues long. V lost 2 bases and J lost 3, with 19 bases in between. Germline V CDR1 and CDR2: MDHEN, SYDVKM. Here the CDR3 reads CASSLVKRSKQEETQYF. The CDR3 DNA sequence: TGTGCCAGCAGTTTAGTGAAGAGATCAAAACAAGAAGAGACCCAGTACTTC.

The chain has TRBV10-3 and TRBJ2-1; 8 bases fit TRBD2. The ends lost 6 bases at V and 3 bases at J; junction bases unmatched: 22. Germline values: CDR1 ENHRY, CDR2 SYGVKD. The CDR3 length is 20 residues. CDR3 DNA sequence: TGTGCCATCAGCGCCCTCTCCCGTCCCGGGACTAGTGGATTCTACAATGAGCAGTTCTTC. This sequence encodes CAISALSRPGTSGFYNEQFF.

About this clonotype: This sequence may be a read error, since a much larger clone differs from it by one base. The chain uses TRBV7-9 and TRBJ1-4, with D unresolved. CDR3 length: 13 residues. The germline V gene encodes CDR1 SEHNR and CDR2 FQNEAQ (reference sequence). The CDR3, as DNA: TGTGCCAGCAGATCTGCAACTAATAAAAAACTGTTTTTT. Translation: CASRSATNKKLFF.

The chain has TRBV2 and TRBJ2-6, with 11 bases aligning to TRBD2. V was pared by 7 bases and J by 0 bases, with 8 bases of the junction left unmatched. Per the germline V gene, CDR1 is SNHLY and CDR2 is FYNNEI. The CDR3 is made up of 18 amino acids. The CDR3 region is CASILLAGALSGANVLTF. CDR3 in DNA: TGTGCCAGCATTCTACTAGCGGGAGCCCTCTCTGGGGCCAACGTCCTGACTTTC. Full variable domain (remainder filled in from reference TRBV2 and TRBJ2-6): EPEVTQTPSHQVTQMGQEVILRCVPISNHLYFYWYRQILGQKVEFLVSFYNNEISEKSEIFDDQFSVERPDGSNFTLKIRSTKLEDSAMYFCASILLAGALSGANVLTFGAGSRLTVL.

This clonotype has a handful of counts. The chain is built from TRBV20-1 and TRBJ1-5; tentatively, D is TRBD1 (5 bases). This CDR3 is 14 amino acids long. CDR1 is DFQATT and CDR2 is SNEGSKA in the germline V gene (reference sequence). V was pared by 6 bases and J by 7 bases, with 19 bases between. CDR3 nucleotides: TGCAGTGCCACCTTTCGTGGGGCAGGACAGCCCCAGCATTTT. Encoded protein: CSATFRGAGQPQHF.

This clonotype appeared many times. The chain joins TRBV5-1 to TRBJ2-3; a possible D gene is TRBD1 (6 bases). Trimming stripped 0 bases from V and 1 base from J, with 9 bases between. Germline lookup yields CDR1 SGHRS and CDR2 YFSETQ. This CDR3 comprises 15 residues. The CDR3 bases are TGCGCCAGCAGCTTGGGCAGGGGAGGCACAGATACGCAGTATTTT. Translating gives CASSLGRGGTDTQYF.

This clonotype was picked up many times. This chain links TRBV20-1 with TRBJ1-5; 7 bases map to TRBD1. The CDR3 contains 15 residues. V trimming: 7 bases; J trimming: 9 bases; junction bases outside the gene matches: 18. CDR1 and CDR2 (germline): DFQATT, SNEGSKA (reference sequence). The CDR3 is CSVGEQGKGLTPQHF. In DNA, the CDR3 is TGCAGTGTAGGGGAACAGGGGAAGGGGTTGACGCCCCAGCATTTT.

The DNA of the CDR3 is TGTGCCTGGAGTGTCGGCCCCGGGGAGCTGTTTTTT. It translates to CAWSVGPGELFF. The V call is TRBV30, the J call TRBJ2-2; no definite D call. The CDR3 consists of 12 residues. Between the trimmed V and J ends, which lost 0 bases and 6 bases, there was a span of 5 bases. Germline V gene data show CDR1 as GTSNPN and CDR2 as SVGIG (reference sequence).

This clonotype was seen only a few times. V and J are TRBV7-2 and TRBJ1-5; no definite D call. The germline CDR1 and CDR2 sequences are SGHTA and FQGNSA. The CDR3 spans 13 residues. Trimming took off 0 bases at V and 7 bases at J, with 7 bases between the two ends. This chain's CDR3 is CASSLALTQPQHF. The CDR3 DNA reads as TGTGCCAGCAGCTTAGCGTTGACACAGCCCCAGCATTTT.

This clonotype was observed a handful of times. The chain couples TRBV9 to TRBJ1-2; the match to TRBD1 covers 9 bases. CDR3 length: 13 amino acids. Germline CDR1 is SGDLS and CDR2 is YYNGEE. V trimming: 4 bases; J trimming: 4 bases; junction bases outside the gene matches: 2. The CDR3 DNA reads as TGTGCCAGCAGCCCGGGACAGGGCTATGGCTACACCTTC. Translated, it gives CASSPGQGYGYTF.

This clonotype has more than one count but fewer than ten. CDR3 in DNA: TGTGCCAGCAGTTACGCAAAAGGACAGGCCCTCTTTGGGGCCAACGTCCTGACTTTC. This codes for CASSYAKGQALFGANVLTF. This chain uses TRBV6-5 with TRBJ2-6, with TRBD1 matching over 7 bases. The CDR3 is 19 residues long. V was clipped by 2 bases and J by 3 bases; unmatched bases: 13. Germline V gene data show CDR1 as MNHEY and CDR2 as SVGAGI.

This clonotype was found a few times. The chain joins TRBV20-1 to TRBJ2-1; 8 bases match TRBD2. Per germline, CDR1 DFQATT and CDR2 SNEGSKA (reference sequence). This CDR3 spans 19 amino acids. V shed 2 bases, J shed 2 bases, and the junction held 17 bases outside the gene matches. The chain's CDR3 is CSARSPTSDQRPTYNEQFF. The DNA of the CDR3 is TGCAGTGCTAGATCTCCGACTAGCGATCAACGTCCCACCTACAATGAGCAGTTCTTC.

This rearrangement joins TRBV7-2 to TRBJ2-2; the D gene could be TRBD1 or TRBD2 (5 bases each). The CDR3 sequence is 16 residues long. Per the germline V gene, CDR1 is SGHTA and CDR2 is FQGNSA. V gave up 4 bases and J gave up 1 base, with 13 bases separating them. The CDR3: CASSSPRGENTGELFF. The CDR3 coding sequence is TGTGCCAGCAGCTCCCCCCGAGGGGAGAACACCGGGGAGCTGTTTTTT.

At least ten counts were recorded for this clonotype. The chain is built from TRBV15 and TRBJ1-5; 12 bases fit TRBD1. Germline lookup yields CDR1 LNHNV and CDR2 YYDKDF (reference sequence). The CDR3 has 16 residues. J gave up 0 bases and V 5 bases, and 2 bases lay outside the gene matches. CDR3 bases: TGTGCCACCAGCCCGGGACAGGGGGCTAGCAATCAGCCCCAGCATTTT. Amino acid sequence: CATSPGQGASNQPQHF.

This clonotype was observed a handful of times. This sequence joins TRBV6-1 and TRBJ1-6, with 7 bases that match TRBD1. In germline, CDR1 is MNHNS, CDR2 SASEGT. V shed 6 bases and J 6 bases; nucleotides not matched to a gene: 5. The CDR3 loop spans 14 amino acids. The DNA for the CDR3 is TGTGCCAGCAGGCACAGGGGATCTAATTCACCCCTCCACTTT. It is translated as CASRHRGSNSPLHF.

This clonotype came up a few times. V gene TRBV28 combines with J gene TRBJ2-3; D is perhaps TRBD1 or TRBD2 (6 bases each). The CDR3 has 15 amino acids. Trimming took off 5 bases at V and 3 bases at J, with 15 bases between the two ends. Germline CDR1 and CDR2: MDHEN and SYDVKM. CDR3 in amino acids: CASSVPRGATDTQYF. The CDR3 DNA reads as TGTGCCAGCAGTGTACCAAGGGGGGCGACAGATACGCAGTATTTT.

The chain recombines TRBV3-1 with TRBJ1-1; D uncertain. The germline V and J ends were trimmed by 0 bases and 0 bases, with 8 bases remaining between them. Germline values: CDR1 LGHDT, CDR2 YNNKEL (reference sequence). The length of the CDR3 is 15 residues. CDR3 in DNA: TGTGCCAGCAGCCAAGATGGAAGGATGAACACTGAAGCTTTCTTT. Amino acid sequence: CASSQDGRMNTEAFF. The entire variable domain, with the rest obtained from reference TRBV3-1 and TRBJ1-1, is as follows: DTAVSQTPKYLVTQMGNDKSIKCEQNLGHDTMYWYKQDSKKFLKIMFSYNNKELIINETVPNRFSPKSPDKAHLNLHINSLELGDSAVYFCASSQDGRMNTEAFFGQGTRLTVV.

V and J are TRBV5-1 and TRBJ2-2, with 14 bases matching TRBD2. This CDR3 has 18 amino acids. Trimming at V came to 5 bases and at J to 5 bases, leaving 11 bases not matched to a gene. CDR1 is SGHRS and CDR2 is YFSETQ in the germline V gene. The CDR3 DNA sequence: TGCGCCAGCAGTGCCGGGACTAGCGGGGGCCGTGGGACCGGGGAGCTGTTTTTT. It is translated as CASSAGTSGGRGTGELFF.

As for this clonotype: A much larger clone differs from this one at a single base, so this may be a read error. This chain connects TRBV5-5 to TRBJ2-5, with 12 bases lining up with TRBD2. From germline, CDR1 is SGHKS and CDR2 YYEKEE (reference sequence). V was pared by 4 bases and J by 5 bases, with 6 bases of the junction left unmatched. This CDR3 is built from 15 residues. CDR3 loop: CASSTGTSGCETQYF. The CDR3 region has the DNA TGTGCCAGCAGCACGGGGACTAGCGGGTGTGAGACCCAGTACTTC.

This chain links TRBV13 with TRBJ2-2; TRBD2 aligns across 8 bases. The CDR3 loop spans 16 amino acids. V shed 2 bases and J 1 base; nucleotides not matched to a gene: 3. Germline V lookup: CDR1 PRHDT, CDR2 FYEKMQ (reference sequence). CDR3 protein: CASSLTSGGNTGELFF. Written as DNA, the CDR3 is TGTGCCAGCAGCTTAACGAGCGGGGGGAACACCGGGGAGCTGTTTTTT.

Details on this clonotype: At one end the junction does not follow the germline gene, possibly because of a read error. V and J are TRBV7-9 and TRBJ2-1, with 7 bases aligning to TRBD2. From germline, CDR1 is SEHNR and CDR2 FQNEAQ (reference sequence). CDR3 size: 17 residues. The CDR3 region is CASSFPPISGSSNEQFF. Here the CDR3 DNA reads TGTGCCAGCAGCTTTCCTCCGATTAGCGGGTCCTCCAATGAGCAGTTCTTC.